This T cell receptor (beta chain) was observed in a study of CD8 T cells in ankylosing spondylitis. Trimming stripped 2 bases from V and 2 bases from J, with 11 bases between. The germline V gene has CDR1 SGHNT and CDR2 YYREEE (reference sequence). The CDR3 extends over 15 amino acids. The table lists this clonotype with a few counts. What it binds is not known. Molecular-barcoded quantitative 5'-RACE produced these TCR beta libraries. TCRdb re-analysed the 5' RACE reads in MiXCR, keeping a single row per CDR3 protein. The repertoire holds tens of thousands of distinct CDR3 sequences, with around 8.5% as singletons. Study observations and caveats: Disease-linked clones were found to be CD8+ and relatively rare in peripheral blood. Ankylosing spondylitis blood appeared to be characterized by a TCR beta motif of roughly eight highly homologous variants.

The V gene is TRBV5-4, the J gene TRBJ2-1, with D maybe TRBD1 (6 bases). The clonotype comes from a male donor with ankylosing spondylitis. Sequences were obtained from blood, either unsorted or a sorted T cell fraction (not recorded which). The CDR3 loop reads CASSFVGGPYNEQFF. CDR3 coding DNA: TGTGCCAGCAGCTTCGTAGGGGGACCCTACAATGAGCAGTTCTTC.